The 22 T cell receptor beta chains below were found in one sample sequenced in a study of cytomegalovirus exposure and HLA in healthy donors. Primers for the PCR totalled 60 Vbeta and 13 Jbeta. Data came from immunoSEQ multiplex PCR; TCRdb stores just in-frame clones and leaves some out. This sample has over 95,000 clones; about 70% occur once, and the top ten carry 12%. The specimen was PBMCs. These receptors came from a middle-aged woman in good health and CMV-seropositive.

The J gene is TRBJ1-1, the V gene TRBV7-9; TRBD1 might be the D (5 bases). The germline gives CDR1 SEHNR, CDR2 FQNEAQ (reference sequence). Deletions cut 1 base from V and 5 bases from J, with 8 bases between. The CDR3 covers 13 residues. The CDR3 DNA follows: TGTGCCAGCAGCTTAGAACAGGAGACTGAAGCTTTCTTT. Encoded protein: CASSLEQETEAFF.

The chain uses TRBV4-1 and TRBJ2-3; the D is unclear. This CDR3 is built from 11 residues. Germline V gene data show CDR1 as MGHRA and CDR2 as YSYEKL. V lost 5 bases and J 6 bases, leaving 6 bases between the germline ends. CDR3 sequence (DNA): TGCGCCAGCAGCGAGGCTGATACGCAGTATTTT. As protein: CASSEADTQYF.

The V gene is TRBV29-1, the J gene TRBJ1-1; the D is unclear. Between the trimmed V and J ends, which lost 5 bases and 0 bases, there was a span of 10 bases. This CDR3 region has 13 residues. Germline-derived CDR1 and CDR2 are SQVTM and ANQGSEA. CDR3 coding DNA: TGCAGCGTTTCCCGGTCCCTGAACACTGAAGCTTTCTTT. It is translated as CSVSRSLNTEAFF.

The rearrangement uses TRBV5-6 and TRBJ1-4; unclear D gene. This CDR3 contains 14 residues. Germline-derived CDR1 and CDR2 are SGHDT and YYEEEE. V shed 1 base and J shed 0 bases, with 4 bases lying between them. CDR3 residues: CASSLRATNEKLFF. The CDR3 DNA reads as TGTGCCAGCAGCTTGAGAGCAACTAATGAAAAACTGTTTTTT.

The chain combines TRBV27 with TRBJ2-3; D gene unclear. V lost 1 base and J 2 bases, leaving 13 bases between the germline ends. Germline CDR1 is MNHEY and CDR2 is SMNVEV (reference sequence). This CDR3 contains 16 residues. The CDR3 DNA follows: TGTGCCAGCAGTTTATTGCAGGCGACATCCACAGATACGCAGTATTTT. Protein: CASSLLQATSTDTQYF.

The V gene is TRBV5-8, the J gene TRBJ1-2; 10 bases align to TRBD1. This CDR3 has 15 residues. Germline-derived CDR1 and CDR2 are SGHTS and YDEGEE. Unmatched junction bases numbered 8, after V lost 5 bases and J lost 4 bases. The CDR3 here is CASRDEGQGFYGYTF. CDR3 nucleotide sequence: TGTGCCAGCAGGGACGAGGGACAGGGGTTCTATGGCTACACCTTC.

The J gene is TRBJ2-3, the V gene TRBV5-1, with 13 positions matching TRBD2. This CDR3 has 16 amino acids. The germline V gene has CDR1 SGHRS and CDR2 YFSETQ. The trim removed 1 base at V and 5 bases at J, leaving 4 bases unmatched. The CDR3 protein is CASSLILAGGRDTQYF. The CDR3 nucleotides read TGCGCCAGCAGCTTGATACTAGCGGGGGGGCGAGATACGCAGTATTTT.

The chain recombines TRBV9 with TRBJ2-5; a possible D gene is TRBD1 (5 bases). Trimming stripped 1 base from V and 2 bases from J, with 18 bases between. Looked up from germline, CDR1 is SGDLS and CDR2 is YYNGEE. This CDR3 region has 17 residues. This chain's CDR3 is CASSVRAAGAAQETQYF. The CDR3 region has the DNA TGTGCCAGCAGCGTACGGGCTGCTGGGGCAGCTCAAGAGACCCAGTACTTC.

The genes are TRBV6-5 and TRBJ1-1; the D is unclear. The CDR3 totals 13 residues. CDR1 is MNHEY and CDR2 is SVGAGI in the germline V gene. The V end lost 4 bases, the J end lost 1 base, and 7 bases lay between the germline ends. Here the CDR3 reads CASSSGQNTEAFF. The CDR3 coding sequence is TGTGCCAGCAGTTCAGGCCAGAACACTGAAGCTTTCTTT.

This sequence joins TRBV7-9 and TRBJ1-6; 7 nucleotides match TRBD1. Germline trimming cut 5 bases from V and 14 bases from J; bases unmatched to any gene: 12. CDR3 length: 14 residues. Germline V gene sequence: CDR1 SEHNR, CDR2 FQNEAQ (reference sequence). The CDR3 DNA reads TGTGCCAGCAGCCCCGGGACAGCTGTGGTGTCCCTCCACTTT. Translation gives CASSPGTAVVSLHF.

The gene calls are TRBV2 and TRBJ1-1; unclear D gene. With 7 bases removed from V and 4 bases from J, the gap between germline ends came to 16 bases. This CDR3 comprises 14 residues. Germline CDR1 SNHLY, CDR2 FYNNEI. CDR3: CASTGTMEGTEAFF. CDR3 nucleotide sequence: TGTGCCAGCACCGGAACAATGGAGGGCACTGAAGCTTTCTTT.

The sample holds one count of this clone. J is TRBJ2-2 and V is TRBV5-1, with a weak D call TRBD2 (6 bases). The CDR3 covers 15 residues. V lost 4 bases and J lost 7, with 17 bases in between. The germline V gene has CDR1 SGHRS and CDR2 YFSETQ. The CDR3 here is CASSPSEGRGGELFF. The DNA for the CDR3 is TGCGCCAGCAGCCCCTCGGAGGGGCGCGGCGGGGAGCTGTTTTTT.

The chain joins TRBV2 to TRBJ2-6; 8 nucleotides align to TRBD1. This CDR3 region has 15 residues. CDR1 and CDR2 (germline): SNHLY, FYNNEI. Trimming cost V 7 bases and J 0 bases; bases outside gene matches: 2. CDR3 bases: TGTGCCAGCACAGGGGGCGTCTCTGGGGCCAACGTCCTGACTTTC. This encodes CASTGGVSGANVLTF.

This chain joins TRBV12-5 and TRBJ2-7, with D possibly TRBD2 on 5 matching bases. This CDR3 comprises 13 residues. Between the trimmed V and J ends, which lost 0 bases and 5 bases, there was a span of 8 bases. The germline V gene has CDR1 LGHNT and CDR2 FRNRAP. In DNA, the CDR3 is TGTGCTAGTGGTTTGGTACTGCGGGACGAGCAGTACTTC. The encoded protein is CASGLVLRDEQYF.

The rearrangement uses TRBV30 and TRBJ1-1, with D hard to call. The length of the CDR3 is 12 residues. Germline-derived CDR1 and CDR2 are GTSNPN and SVGIG (reference sequence). V was clipped by 3 bases and J by 2 bases, with 7 bases between them. The CDR3 sequence is CAWRRGNTEAFF. The CDR3 bases are TGTGCCTGGAGGCGGGGTAACACTGAAGCTTTCTTT.

Notes on this clone: The same CDR3 can be traced to other DNA sequences in this sample. The chain joins TRBV6-5 to TRBJ1-1, with D perhaps TRBD1 (6 bases). The CDR3 is made up of 13 amino acids. Deletions cut 0 bases from V and 4 bases from J, with 6 bases between. Germline lookup yields CDR1 MNHEY and CDR2 SVGAGI. The CDR3 DNA reads as TGTGCCAGCAGTTACTCAGGGGGCACTGAAGCTTTCTTT. This codes for CASSYSGGTEAFF.

The V and J genes are TRBV30 and TRBJ2-7; 8 nucleotides match TRBD2. The V gene's germline CDR1 is GTSNPN and CDR2 SVGIG (reference sequence). V trimming: 2 bases; J trimming: 3 bases; junction bases outside the gene matches: 9. This CDR3 region has 15 residues. CDR3 amino acids: CAWSQDGTRNYEQYF. The CDR3, as DNA: TGTGCCTGGAGTCAGGACGGGACTAGAAACTACGAGCAGTACTTC.

The chain carries TRBV19 and TRBJ1-1, with D hard to call. The CDR3 runs to 15 residues. Per germline, CDR1 LNHDA and CDR2 SQIVND (reference sequence). The V gene lost 5 bases and the J gene lost 0 bases, with 13 bases spanning the gap. In DNA, the CDR3 is TGTGCCAGTAGTGCTTTACAGAATCTGAACACTGAAGCTTTCTTT. Encoded protein: CASSALQNLNTEAFF. Full variable domain (missing parts from reference TRBV19 and TRBJ1-1): DGGITQSPKYLFRKEGQNVTLSCEQNLNHDAMYWYRQDPGQGLRLIYYSQIVNDFQKGDIAEGYSVSREKKESFPLTVTSAQKNPTAFYLCASSALQNLNTEAFFGQGTRLTVV.

This clone was seen once. This chain joins TRBV4-1 and TRBJ2-7; 10 nucleotides match TRBD2. Per the germline V gene, CDR1 is MGHRA and CDR2 is YSYEKL. The CDR3 spans 17 residues. J gave up 0 bases and V 4 bases, and 9 bases lay outside the gene matches. This CDR3 is CASSLLSLAGASYEQYF. Here the CDR3 DNA reads TGCGCCAGCAGCCTACTCAGTCTAGCGGGGGCCTCCTACGAGCAGTACTTC.

The chain has TRBV6-1 and TRBJ1-4, with D possibly being TRBD1 (5 bases). This CDR3 is 13 amino acids long. V was trimmed by 10 bases and J by 6 bases, leaving 15 bases between them. Germline V gene lookup returns CDR1 MNHNS and CDR2 SASEGT. CDR3 region: CATRASVDEKLFF. CDR3 in DNA: TGTGCCACCAGGGCCAGTGTCGATGAAAAACTGTTTTTT.

This clone occurred once. The chain employs TRBV6-5 and TRBJ1-2, with D maybe TRBD1 (6 bases). CDR3 length: 14 amino acids. The V end was cut by 1 base, the J end by 6 bases, with 12 bases between. Germline assignment: CDR1 MNHEY and CDR2 SVGAGI. CDR3 in DNA: TGTGCCAGCAGTTACTTGGCAGGGGTAGATGGCTACACCTTC. This codes for CASSYLAGVDGYTF.

The rearrangement uses TRBV6-5 and TRBJ2-7; 9 positions match TRBD2. The junction had 3 bases not matched to a gene; V was cut back by 8 bases and J by 1 base. This CDR3 has 13 residues. In germline, CDR1 is MNHEY, CDR2 SVGAGI. CDR3 nucleotides: TGTGCCAGCCGGACTAGCGCATCCTACGAGCAGTACTTC. Translating gives CASRTSASYEQYF.